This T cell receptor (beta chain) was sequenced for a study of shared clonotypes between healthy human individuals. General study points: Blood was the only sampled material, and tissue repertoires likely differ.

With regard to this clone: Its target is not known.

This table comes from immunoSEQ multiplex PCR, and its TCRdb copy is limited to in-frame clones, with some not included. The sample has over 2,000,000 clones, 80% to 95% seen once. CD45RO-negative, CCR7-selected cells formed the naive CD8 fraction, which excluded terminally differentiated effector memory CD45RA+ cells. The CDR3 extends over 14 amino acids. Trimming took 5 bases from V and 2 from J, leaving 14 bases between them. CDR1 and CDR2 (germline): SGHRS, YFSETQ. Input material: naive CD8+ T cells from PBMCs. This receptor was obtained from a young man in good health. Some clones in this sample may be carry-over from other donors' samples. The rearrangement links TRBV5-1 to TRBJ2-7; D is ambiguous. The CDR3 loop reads CASRPDLLTYEQYF. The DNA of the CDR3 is TGCGCCAGCAGACCGGACCTCTTAACCTACGAGCAGTACTTC.